This TCR beta chain is from a study of early T cells in non-severe SARS-CoV-2 infection. At the level of the study: Bulk RNA from unsorted whole blood was sequenced; chains were unpaired. Overall study results and limits: VDJdb matching, biased toward anti-spike CD8 responses, missed private and CD4 specificities.

This clonotype was counted a few times. Antigen unknown. Individual cDNA molecules carried attached unique molecular identifiers. MiXCR, run by TCRdb on the 5' RACE reads, gives a single entry per CDR3 protein. Of 66,000 or so distinct CDR3 sequences in the sample, about 13% were seen once. Germline V gene sequence: CDR1 SGDLS, CDR2 YYNGEE. V dropped 1 base and J dropped 1 base, with 11 bases sitting between them. The CDR3 is 15 amino acids. The sequence came from an adult who was a healthcare worker with PCR-confirmed SARS-CoV-2 infection or an uninfected control (not recorded which). Source material: whole blood. The chain carries TRBV9 and TRBJ1-1, with D maybe TRBD1 (5 bases). The CDR3 reads CASSVSGAGNTEAFF. DNA for the CDR3: TGTGCCAGCAGCGTAAGCGGGGCGGGGAACACTGAAGCTTTCTTT.